This T cell receptor beta chain emerged from a study of T cell responses to AZD1222 COVID-19 vaccine. The study, taken as a whole, reports: CD4 TCRs covered the whole spike, strongest at regions 160-218 and 743-854.

Sequenced by immunoSEQ multiplex PCR; TCRdb stores in-frame clones only, minus some. The data hold some 100,000 clones, with 85% to 90% observed a single time. Trimming stripped 0 bases from V and 0 bases from J, with 12 bases between. CDR3 length: 16 residues. Germline CDR1 LGHDT, CDR2 YNNKEL (reference sequence). Turning to this clone: Antigen specificity is unknown.

The J gene is TRBJ2-7, the V gene TRBV3-1 (or the pseudogene TRBV3-2); D could derive from TRBD1 or TRBD2 (5 bases each). The input for sequencing was peripheral blood, taken on day 0 of AZD1222 vaccination. The receptor's source is an adult in good health. CDR3 in DNA: TGTGCCAGCAGCCAAGATTGGCGAGGGGACTCCTACGAGCAGTACTTC. Translation: CASSQDWRGDSYEQYF.